The 30 T cell receptor beta chains below come from one sample, sequenced in a study of T cells in tumors after PD-1 blockade. Assay: immunoSEQ multiplex PCR; the TCRdb copy retains only in-frame clones and omits some. The top ten hold 38% of the sample, which has about 33,000 clones, just under 80% seen once. The sample here was PBMCs, taken before anti-PD-1 treatment. These receptor sequences come from a human donor with basal cell carcinoma.

This chain joins TRBV2 and TRBJ2-7, with TRBD1 identical over 9 bases. The trim removed 4 bases at V and 7 bases at J, leaving 8 bases unmatched. This CDR3 comprises 14 residues. CDR1 SNHLY and CDR2 FYNNEI come from the germline V gene. CDR3 sequence: CASSGTGEKGEQYF. The CDR3, as DNA: TGTGCCAGCAGTGGGACAGGGGAGAAGGGTGAGCAGTACTTC.

Only a few counts were recorded for this clone. This chain connects TRBV7-8 to TRBJ2-3, with TRBD1 matching over 7 bases. The V segment lost 5 bases and the J segment 0 bases; nucleotides outside the gene matches: 8. This CDR3 is built from 16 residues. In germline, CDR1 is SGHVS, CDR2 FQNEAQ. Here the CDR3 reads CASSPRGQVSTDTQYF. The DNA for the CDR3 is TGTGCCAGCAGCCCCCGAGGACAGGTCAGCACAGATACGCAGTATTTT.

The chain has TRBV5-1 and TRBJ2-7; D is perhaps TRBD1 (6 bases). The V and J ends lost 4 bases and 5 bases respectively, with 16 bases between them. This CDR3 has 14 amino acids. Germline V gives CDR1 SGHRS, CDR2 YFSETQ. The CDR3 DNA is TGCGCCAGCAGCACCTCAACAGGGACCAACGAGCAGTACTTC. It specifies CASSTSTGTNEQYF.

The gene calls are TRBV10-3 and TRBJ2-1; D may be TRBD2 (6 bases). With 4 bases removed from V and 12 bases from J, the gap between germline ends came to 16 bases. The CDR3 runs to 13 residues. The germline V gene has CDR1 ENHRY and CDR2 SYGVKD. DNA for the CDR3: TGTGCCATCAGTGCGCGGGGCGGGCATGGGCAGTTCTTC. Amino acid sequence: CAISARGGHGQFF.

V and J are TRBV5-4 and TRBJ2-1, with TRBD1 matching over 7 bases. CDR1 is SGHNT and CDR2 is YYREEE in the germline V gene (reference sequence). After removal of 5 bases from V and 0 bases from J, the junction contained 2 bases not matched to a gene. This CDR3 is 14 amino acids long. The CDR3 spells CASRRDSSYNEQFF. CDR3 in DNA: TGTGCCAGCAGGAGGGACAGCTCCTACAATGAGCAGTTCTTC.

The DNA of the CDR3 is TGTGCCAGTAGTGCGGAGACAGGGGCAGGCACAGATACGCAGTATTTT. Its translation: CASSAETGAGTDTQYF. The chain is built from TRBV19 and TRBJ2-3, with 8 bases matching TRBD1. The CDR3 extends over 16 amino acids. The V gene end was trimmed by 5 bases and the J gene end by 1 base; junction bases not matched to a gene: 8. CDR1 is LNHDA, CDR2 SQIVND, per germline (reference sequence).

In nucleotides, the CDR3 is TGTGCCAGCAGCTTATCAGGAGGTTCGCTTCCCAAAAACATTCAGTACTTC. It specifies CASSLSGGSLPKNIQYF. The V gene is TRBV7-9, the J gene TRBJ2-4; D possibly corresponds to TRBD2 (5 bases). V lost 2 bases and J 2 bases, leaving 16 bases between the germline ends. CDR3 length: 17 amino acids. Germline-derived CDR1 and CDR2 are SEHNR and FQNEAQ (reference sequence).

The V and J genes are TRBV4-3 and TRBJ1-4; no reliable D call. CDR1 and CDR2 (germline): LGHNA, YSLEER. The CDR3 contains 13 residues. Deletions cut 1 base from V and 8 bases from J, with 8 bases between. In DNA form, the CDR3 reads TGCGCCAGCAGCCAAGGTCGAGGGGAAAAACTGTTTTTT. It is translated as CASSQGRGEKLFF.

Many counts were recorded for this clone. Different DNA sequences within this sample yield the same CDR3. This chain connects TRBV20-1 to TRBJ1-2; TRBD1 matches 10 bases. V shed 3 bases and J 5 bases; nucleotides not matched to a gene: 6. This CDR3 has 14 amino acids. From germline, CDR1 is DFQATT and CDR2 SNEGSKA (reference sequence). The CDR3 DNA reads TGCAGTGCTAGTTACAGACAGGGGGCGTATGGCTACACCTTC. This translates into CSASYRQGAYGYTF.

The rearrangement uses TRBV6-2 or TRBV6-3 and TRBJ2-3; maybe TRBD1 (5 bases). V lost 4 bases and J 0 bases, leaving 8 bases between the germline ends. CDR1 and CDR2 from the germline V gene are MNHEY and SVGEGT. This CDR3 region has 14 residues. The CDR3 nucleotides read TGTGCCAGCAGTTCCGCAGGGAGCACAGATACGCAGTATTTT. This codes for CASSSAGSTDTQYF.

The chain joins TRBV5-4 to TRBJ2-3, with TRBD2 matching 10 bases. The CDR3 length is 14 residues. CDR1 and CDR2 (germline): SGHNT, YYREEE (reference sequence). V trimming: 6 bases; J trimming: 1 base; junction bases outside the gene matches: 2. The CDR3 sequence is CASTSGRGTDTQYF. The CDR3 coding sequence is TGTGCCAGCACCAGCGGGAGGGGCACAGATACGCAGTATTTT.

The V and J genes are TRBV5-4 and TRBJ2-3; D is possibly TRBD2 (5 bases). The germline gives CDR1 SGHNT, CDR2 YYREEE (reference sequence). This CDR3 has 12 amino acids. V was trimmed by 5 bases and J by 7 bases, leaving 11 bases between them. CDR3 sequence reads: CASSLRGNTQYF. CDR3 DNA sequence: TGTGCCAGCAGTCTCCGGGGTAATACGCAGTATTTT.

The chain combines TRBV10-2 with TRBJ2-1, with 14 bases fitting TRBD2. The CDR3 covers 15 residues. V shed 6 bases, J shed 8 bases, and the junction held 6 bases outside the gene matches. The V gene's germline CDR1 is WSHSY and CDR2 SAAADI. DNA of the CDR3: TGCGCCAGCAGAGCTGGGACTAGCGGGGGAGATGAGCAGTTCTTC. Translating it yields CASRAGTSGGDEQFF.

The genes are TRBV15 and TRBJ2-7; TRBD1 matches at 9 bases. Germline V lookup: CDR1 LNHNV, CDR2 YYDKDF (reference sequence). Germline trimming cut 0 bases from V and 0 bases from J; bases unmatched to any gene: 6. The CDR3 contains 17 residues. The CDR3 nucleotides read TGTGCCACCAGCAGAGACCTACAGGGGGCCGTCTCCTACGAGCAGTACTTC. It is translated as CATSRDLQGAVSYEQYF.

The chain employs TRBV15 and TRBJ2-2; D remains ambiguous. The CDR3 consists of 14 residues. V lost 5 bases and J lost 6, with 13 bases in between. The germline gives CDR1 LNHNV, CDR2 YYDKDF (reference sequence). The CDR3: CATSWGRASGELFF. In DNA, the CDR3 is TGTGCCACCAGCTGGGGTCGGGCCTCCGGGGAGCTGTTTTTT. Filled out from reference TRBV15 and TRBJ2-2, the complete variable domain reads DAMVIQNPRYQVTQFGKPVTLSCSQTLNHNVMYWYQQKSSQAPKLLFHYYDKDFNNEADTPDNFQSRRPNTSFCFLDIRSPGLGDTAMYLCATSWGRASGELFFGEGSRLTVL.

V gene TRBV4-3 combines with J gene TRBJ1-5; the D is unclear. The CDR3 is 13 amino acids. The V gene's germline CDR1 is LGHNA and CDR2 YSLEER. V was shortened by 0 bases and J by 3 bases, with 3 bases between the two germline ends. The CDR3 DNA is TGCGCCAGCAGCCAAGATCCCAATCAGCCCCAGCATTTT. It translates to CASSQDPNQPQHF.

The chain carries TRBV29-1 and TRBJ2-7; 13 positions agree with TRBD2. The ends lost 4 bases at V and 6 bases at J; junction bases unmatched: 3. The CDR3 is 13 amino acids. From germline, CDR1 is SQVTM and CDR2 ANQGSEA. In nucleotides, the CDR3 is TGCAGCGTTGGGACTAGCGGGAGTGGCGAGCAGTACTTC. It is translated as CSVGTSGSGEQYF.

The V call is TRBV29-1, the J call TRBJ2-7, with D perhaps matching TRBD1 (5 bases). The CDR3 sequence is 13 residues long. Trimming stripped 5 bases from V and 6 bases from J, with 17 bases between. Germline values: CDR1 SQVTM, CDR2 ANQGSEA. The CDR3 here is CSVREQARVEQYF. The CDR3 DNA reads TGCAGCGTTAGAGAACAGGCTCGGGTCGAGCAGTACTTC.

This clone came up a few times. The chain couples TRBV21-1 to TRBJ1-1; TRBD1, the table's D call, was not compared with the DNA. TRBV21-1 is listed as a pseudogene. The CDR3 totals 13 residues. CDR3 nucleotide sequence: TGTGCCAGCAGCAGACAACCGAACACTGAAGCTTTCTTT. It translates to CASSRQPNTEAFF.

The DNA of the CDR3 is TGTGCCAGCAGCGTAGAGAGCCATCTTCTATCCACAGATACGCAGTATTTT. Translated, it gives CASSVESHLLSTDTQYF. The chain combines TRBV9 with TRBJ2-3; no definite D call. Germline CDR1 SGDLS, CDR2 YYNGEE. The CDR3 is 17 amino acids. Trimming pared 0 bases from V and 2 bases from J, leaving 16 bases between.

The chain has TRBV6-5 and TRBJ2-2; the D gene could be TRBD1 or TRBD2 (6 bases each). Germline CDR1 and CDR2: MNHEY and SVGAGI. V dropped 4 bases and J dropped 6 bases, with 18 bases sitting between them. The length of the CDR3 is 16 residues. CDR3 sequence (DNA): TGTGCCAGCAGTTTTTACCTGAGCCGGGGGCCCGGGGAGCTGTTTTTT. Protein sequence: CASSFYLSRGPGELFF.

The chain joins TRBV9 to TRBJ1-1; TRBD1 might be the D (6 bases). Germline V gene sequence: CDR1 SGDLS, CDR2 YYNGEE. CDR3 length: 14 amino acids. Trimming left V 2 bases short and J 1 base short, with 9 bases between. CDR3 in DNA: TGTGCCAGCAGCGTCGTGACAGGGAACACTGAAGCTTTCTTT. It is translated as CASSVVTGNTEAFF.

The chain links TRBV7-9 to TRBJ1-5; TRBD1 might be the D (6 bases). The CDR3 is 14 amino acids. V lost 5 bases, J lost 4 bases, and 12 bases lay in between. Germline V gene lookup returns CDR1 SEHNR and CDR2 FQNEAQ (reference sequence). CDR3 DNA: TGTGCCAGCAGCCCGGGGGGCGGGAATCAGCCCCAGCATTTT. Amino acid sequence: CASSPGGGNQPQHF.

This chain connects TRBV29-1 to TRBJ2-5; D is uncertain. The length of the CDR3 is 8 residues. With 4 bases removed from V and 7 bases from J, the gap between germline ends came to 1 base. The germline CDR1 and CDR2 sequences are SQVTM and ANQGSEA. The CDR3 protein is CSVGTQYF. In DNA form, the CDR3 reads TGCAGCGTTGGGACCCAGTACTTC.

This chain uses TRBV14 with TRBJ1-4; D is possibly TRBD1 (6 bases). Trimming took off 2 bases at V and 6 bases at J, with 16 bases between the two ends. CDR1 is SGHDN, CDR2 FVKESK, per germline. The CDR3 extends over 16 amino acids. CDR3 sequence: CASSQLQGTIYEKLFF. CDR3 DNA: TGTGCCAGCAGCCAACTACAGGGAACGATTTATGAAAAACTGTTTTTT.

This chain links TRBV3-1 (or the pseudogene TRBV3-2) with TRBJ1-1; D might be TRBD1 (5 bases). V was shortened by 4 bases and J by 0 bases, with 12 bases between the two germline ends. The CDR3 contains 15 residues. CDR1 and CDR2 from the germline V gene are LGHDT and YNNKEL (reference sequence). The DNA for the CDR3 is TGTGCCAGCAGCCGGACAACACGGCTGAACACTGAAGCTTTCTTT. This codes for CASSRTTRLNTEAFF.

This rearrangement joins TRBV24-1 to TRBJ1-1; maybe TRBD1 (6 bases). V was shortened by 4 bases and J by 6 bases, with 11 bases between the two germline ends. This CDR3 has 13 residues. Germline V gene sequence: CDR1 KGHDR, CDR2 SFDVKD. The CDR3 loop reads CATSETRGSEAFF. As DNA, the CDR3 is TGTGCCACCAGTGAAACCAGGGGATCTGAAGCTTTCTTT.

The V and J genes are TRBV11-3 and TRBJ2-5, with 8 positions matching TRBD1. The CDR3 runs to 16 residues. Per germline, CDR1 SGHNT and CDR2 YENEEA. V lost 4 bases, J lost 5 bases, and 12 bases stayed unmatched. CDR3 sequence reads: CASSSGQALSPETQYF. The CDR3 DNA reads TGTGCCAGCAGCTCGGGACAGGCTCTTTCACCGGAGACCCAGTACTTC.

The genes are TRBV2 and TRBJ2-6, with 11 bases fitting TRBD1. Germline V gives CDR1 SNHLY, CDR2 FYNNEI. This CDR3 is built from 16 residues. Germline trimming cut 6 bases from V and 3 bases from J; bases unmatched to any gene: 4. The CDR3 DNA sequence: TGTGCCAGCAGGGCGGACAGGGGGCTTGGGGCCAACGTCCTGACTTTC. This translates into CASRADRGLGANVLTF. The variable domain in full, completed from reference TRBV2 and TRBJ2-6, reads EPEVTQTPSHQVTQMGQEVILRCVPISNHLYFYWYRQILGQKVEFLVSFYNNEISEKSEIFDDQFSVERPDGSNFTLKIRSTKLEDSAMYFCASRADRGLGANVLTFGAGSRLTVL.

This chain connects TRBV27 to TRBJ2-3; 10 nucleotides agree with TRBD2. The CDR3 covers 15 residues. V lost 7 bases and J lost 5; bases outside the gene matches: 9. Germline values: CDR1 MNHEY, CDR2 SMNVEV (reference sequence). CDR3 sequence reads: CASIQREGPGDTQYF. CDR3 nucleotide sequence: TGTGCCAGCATACAGCGGGAGGGCCCTGGAGATACGCAGTATTTT.